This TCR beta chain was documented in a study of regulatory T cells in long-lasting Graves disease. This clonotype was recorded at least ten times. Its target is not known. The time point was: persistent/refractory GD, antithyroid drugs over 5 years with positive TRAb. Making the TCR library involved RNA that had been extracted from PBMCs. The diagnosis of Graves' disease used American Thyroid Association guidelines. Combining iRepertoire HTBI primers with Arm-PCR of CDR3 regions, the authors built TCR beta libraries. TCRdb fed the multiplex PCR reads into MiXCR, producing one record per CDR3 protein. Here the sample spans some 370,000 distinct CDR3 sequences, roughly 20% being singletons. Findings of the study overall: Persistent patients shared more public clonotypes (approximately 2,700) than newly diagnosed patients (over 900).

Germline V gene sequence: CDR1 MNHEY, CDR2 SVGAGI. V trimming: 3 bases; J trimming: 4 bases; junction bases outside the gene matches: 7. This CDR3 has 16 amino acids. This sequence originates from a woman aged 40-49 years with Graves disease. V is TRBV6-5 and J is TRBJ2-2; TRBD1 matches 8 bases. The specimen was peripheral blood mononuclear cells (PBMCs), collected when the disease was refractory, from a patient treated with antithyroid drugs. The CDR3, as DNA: TGTGCCAGCAGTTATACCGGACAGGGTGCCACCGGGGAGCTGTTTTTT. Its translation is CASSYTGQGATGELFF.